The 24 T cell receptor beta chains below all came from one sample that was sequenced in a study of cytotoxic CD8 clonotypes in ibrutinib-treated CLL. The repertoire was sequenced with immunoSEQ multiplex PCR; TCRdb's copy has only in-frame clones and lacks some. The table lists over 250,000 clones, more than 70% of them singletons. The material sequenced was PBMCs, taken at disease progression, from a patient treated with ibrutinib. The receptor source for this set is a human donor with chronic lymphocytic leukemia.

The CDR3 coding sequence is TGCGCCAGCAGCCAGACAGGCATTACTAACTATGGCTACACCTTC. Its protein is CASSQTGITNYGYTF. The J gene is TRBJ1-2, the V gene TRBV4-1; a possible D gene is TRBD1 (6 bases). With 3 bases removed from V and 0 bases from J, the gap between germline ends came to 11 bases. This CDR3 comprises 15 residues. Germline loops: CDR1 MGHRA, CDR2 YSYEKL.

V is TRBV13 and J is TRBJ1-1; D is undetermined. The CDR3 length is 12 residues. CDR1 PRHDT and CDR2 FYEKMQ come from the germline V gene (reference sequence). V lost 5 bases, J lost 7 bases, and 11 bases lay in between. CDR3 sequence: CASSPNSYEAFF. The CDR3 coding sequence is TGTGCCAGCAGCCCCAACAGTTATGAAGCTTTCTTT.

J is TRBJ1-3 and V is TRBV21-1. TRBV21-1 counts as a pseudogene. CDR3 length equals 20 residues. The CDR3 sequence: CASSKGGSKLDGYSGNTIYF. In nucleotides, the CDR3 is TGTGCCAGCAGCAAGGGCGGGTCTAAGTTAGACGGGTACTCTGGAAACACCATATATTTT.

This clone has a single count. The chain recombines TRBV5-1 with TRBJ1-1; 7 bases are a match to TRBD1. The germline V gene encodes CDR1 SGHRS and CDR2 YFSETQ. This CDR3 region has 14 residues. Unmatched junction bases numbered 7, after V lost 5 bases and J lost 3 bases. CDR3 region: CASRRTGGDTEAFF. In DNA form, the CDR3 reads TGCGCCAGCAGAAGGACAGGTGGGGACACTGAAGCTTTCTTT.

J is TRBJ2-7 and V is TRBV19; D unclear. The CDR3 is 13 amino acids. Germline lookup yields CDR1 LNHDA and CDR2 SQIVND (reference sequence). Trimming took off 5 bases at V and 3 bases at J, with 11 bases between the two ends. CDR3 sequence (DNA): TGTGCCAGTAGTCCTCGAGTGGGCTACGAGCAGTACTTC. Translating gives CASSPRVGYEQYF.

V is TRBV6-5 and J is TRBJ1-2, with 10 positions matching TRBD1. This CDR3 region has 16 residues. Germline CDR1 MNHEY, CDR2 SVGAGI. Unmatched junction bases numbered 5, after V lost 0 bases and J lost 4 bases. This CDR3 reads CASSYSGTGEPYGYTF. CDR3 DNA sequence: TGTGCCAGCAGTTACTCAGGGACAGGGGAGCCCTATGGCTACACCTTC.

The chain is built from TRBV7-8 and TRBJ2-1; D remains unclear. The ends were cut back, 5 bases at V and 1 base at J, with 24 bases in the middle. The CDR3 spans 19 residues. Germline V CDR1 and CDR2: SGHVS, FQNEAQ. The CDR3 sequence is CASSTLRRSALTSYNEQFF. The CDR3 DNA reads as TGTGCCAGCAGCACCCTCCGGCGATCAGCCCTAACGTCCTACAATGAGCAGTTCTTC.

The chain combines TRBV5-1 with TRBJ2-1; 10 bases are a match to TRBD1. Per germline, CDR1 SGHRS and CDR2 YFSETQ. The V gene end was trimmed by 2 bases and the J gene end by 4 bases; junction bases not matched to a gene: 3. The CDR3 spans 15 residues. CDR3 bases: TGCGCCAGCAGCTTCCGGGACAGGGGTTACAATGAGCAGTTCTTC. Encoded protein: CASSFRDRGYNEQFF.

The rearrangement links TRBV7-3 to TRBJ2-6; unclear D gene. This CDR3 is 14 amino acids long. Germline CDR1 is SGHTA and CDR2 is FQGTGA. Trimming removed 5 bases at V and 1 base at J, with 6 bases between. The CDR3: CASSPHSGANVLTF. The CDR3 DNA sequence: TGTGCCAGCAGCCCCCATTCTGGGGCCAACGTCCTGACTTTC.

The chain recombines TRBV25-1 with TRBJ1-5; 7 bases align to TRBD1. Germline V gene lookup returns CDR1 MGHDK and CDR2 SYGVNS. V lost 6 bases and J lost 2; bases outside the gene matches: 10. The CDR3 covers 16 residues. CDR3 bases: TGTGCCAGCAGGACAATCAGGGGGGAGGGCAATCAGCCCCAGCATTTT. Protein product: CASRTIRGEGNQPQHF. Filled out from reference TRBV25-1 and TRBJ1-5, the complete variable domain reads EADIYQTPRYLVIGTGKKITLECSQTMGHDKMYWYQQDPGMELHLIHYSYGVNSTEKGDLSSESTVSRIRTEHFPLTLESARPSHTSQYLCASRTIRGEGNQPQHFGDGTRLSIL.

V usage is TRBV12-5 and J usage is TRBJ2-4, with a possible D match to TRBD2 (6 bases). V was cut by 0 bases and J by 0 bases, with 9 bases left in between. The CDR3 is made up of 16 amino acids. From germline, CDR1 is LGHNT and CDR2 FRNRAP. The CDR3 bases are TGTGCTAGTGGTTTGGTAGTGGGGGGAGCCAAAAACATTCAGTACTTC. Its translation: CASGLVVGGAKNIQYF.

The chain uses TRBV6-1 and TRBJ1-1; 8 bases are a match to TRBD1. The V gene's germline CDR1 is MNHNS and CDR2 SASEGT. This CDR3 is built from 14 residues. Germline trimming cut 6 bases from V and 1 base from J; bases unmatched to any gene: 4. The DNA for the CDR3 is TGTGCCAGCAGAAAAGGGACAGGGAACACTGAAGCTTTCTTT. Residues: CASRKGTGNTEAFF.

The chain combines TRBV4-1 with TRBJ1-1; D not resolved. V was shortened by 0 bases and J by 5 bases, with 13 bases between the two germline ends. Germline values: CDR1 MGHRA, CDR2 YSYEKL. This CDR3 comprises 15 residues. The CDR3 reads CASSQERAIETEAFF. CDR3 DNA sequence: TGCGCCAGCAGCCAAGAACGTGCTATTGAGACTGAAGCTTTCTTT.

The chain couples TRBV9 to TRBJ1-2; D not resolved. Germline V CDR1 and CDR2: SGDLS, YYNGEE. Trimming removed 0 bases at V and 0 bases at J, with 6 bases between. The CDR3 covers 14 residues. The CDR3 here is CASSVGSTNYGYTF. In nucleotides, the CDR3 is TGTGCCAGCAGCGTAGGCAGCACTAACTATGGCTACACCTTC.

This rearrangement joins TRBV10-1 to TRBJ2-1; 9 nucleotides agree with TRBD2. V was pared by 0 bases and J by 5 bases, with 5 bases of the junction left unmatched. This CDR3 comprises 16 residues. Looked up from germline, CDR1 is WNHNN and CDR2 is SYGVQD (reference sequence). This CDR3 reads CASSESRTSVHNEQFF. The CDR3 coding sequence is TGCGCCAGCAGTGAGTCGAGGACTAGCGTACACAATGAGCAGTTCTTC.

This sequence joins TRBV5-4 and TRBJ2-7; a weak D match, TRBD2 (6 bases). This CDR3 region has 15 residues. Trimming removed 0 bases from V and 2 bases from J, with 12 bases in between. Germline V CDR1 and CDR2: SGHNT, YYREEE (reference sequence). This CDR3 is CASSLGASVPYEQYF. DNA of the CDR3: TGTGCCAGCAGCTTGGGCGCTAGCGTCCCCTACGAGCAGTACTTC. The full variable domain, its missing parts supplied by reference TRBV5-4 and TRBJ2-7, is ETGVTQSPTHLIKTRGQQVTLRCSSQSGHNTVSWYQQALGQGPQFIFQYYREEENGRGNFPPRFSGLQFPNYSSELNVNALELDDSALYLCASSLGASVPYEQYFGPGTRLTVT.

V is TRBV7-3 and J is TRBJ1-1; D is unclear. The CDR3 is 14 amino acids. The germline V and J ends were trimmed by 5 bases and 1 base, with 11 bases remaining between them. From germline, CDR1 is SGHTA and CDR2 FQGTGA. For the CDR3, the DNA is TGTGCCAGCAGCCCTCAGGTTGAGAACACTGAAGCTTTCTTT. It codes for CASSPQVENTEAFF.

The rearrangement uses TRBV1 and TRBJ2-7; TRBD2, the D gene given by the table, was not confirmed from the DNA. TRBV1 is deemed a pseudogene. The CDR3 length is 17 residues. The CDR3 sequence: CTSSQGGVRTSSYEQYF. DNA for the CDR3: TGCACCAGCAGCCAAGGGGGGGTGCGGACCAGCTCCTACGAGCAGTACTTC.

The rearrangement uses TRBV20-1 and TRBJ1-2; D remains ambiguous. Between the trimmed V and J ends, which lost 6 bases and 7 bases, there was a span of 9 bases. CDR3 length: 10 residues. CDR1 DFQATT and CDR2 SNEGSKA come from the germline V gene (reference sequence). The CDR3 DNA is TGCAGTGCCAGACCAGGTGGCTACACCTTC. This translates into CSARPGGYTF.

This chain joins TRBV4-3 and TRBJ2-1, with 12 bases aligning to TRBD2. The junction had 8 bases not matched to a gene; V was cut back by 3 bases and J by 5 bases. The CDR3 extends over 17 amino acids. Germline V gene data show CDR1 as LGHNA and CDR2 as YSLEER. The CDR3 sequence is CASSQSPGLAGNNEQFF. CDR3 coding DNA: TGCGCCAGCAGCCAGTCACCGGGACTAGCGGGTAACAATGAGCAGTTCTTC.

The chain carries TRBV19 and TRBJ1-1; 9 nucleotides agree with TRBD1. This CDR3 spans 13 amino acids. CDR1 and CDR2 (germline): LNHDA, SQIVND (reference sequence). Trimming cost V 5 bases and J 4 bases; bases outside gene matches: 2. This CDR3 reads CASSLDRGTEAFF. DNA of the CDR3: TGTGCCAGTAGTCTGGACAGGGGCACTGAAGCTTTCTTT.

This clone was counted only a few times. V gene TRBV18 combines with J gene TRBJ1-4; tentative D call: TRBD1 (5 bases). This CDR3 has 14 amino acids. Germline V gene data show CDR1 as KGHSH and CDR2 as LQKENI. The V gene lost 6 bases and the J gene lost 12 bases, with 20 bases spanning the gap. CDR3 sequence (DNA): TGTGCCAGCTCGCGGGACGGAGGATGGGTGGAACTGTTTTTT. It yields the protein CASSRDGGWVELFF.

The chain uses TRBV18 and TRBJ2-6, with 8 bases aligning to TRBD1. CDR1 is KGHSH and CDR2 is LQKENI in the germline V gene. This CDR3 has 16 residues. V shed 1 base, J shed 2 bases, and the junction held 1 base outside the gene matches. CDR3 protein: CASSPLQGAGANVLTF. The CDR3 region has the DNA TGTGCCAGCTCACCACTACAGGGGGCTGGGGCCAACGTCCTGACTTTC. Drawing the rest from reference TRBV18 and TRBJ2-6, the complete variable domain is NAGVMQNPRHLVRRRGQEARLRCSPMKGHSHVYWYRQLPEEGLKFMVYLQKENIIDESGMPKERFSAEFPKEGPSILRIQQVVRGDSAAYFCASSPLQGAGANVLTFGAGSRLTVL.

The chain uses TRBV12-5 and TRBJ2-2; D not resolved. There are 13 residues in the CDR3. V was cut by 3 bases and J by 5 bases, with 7 bases left in between. Germline V lookup: CDR1 LGHNT, CDR2 FRNRAP. This CDR3 is CASGFSPTGELFF. The CDR3 bases are TGTGCTAGTGGTTTTTCCCCGACCGGGGAGCTGTTTTTT.